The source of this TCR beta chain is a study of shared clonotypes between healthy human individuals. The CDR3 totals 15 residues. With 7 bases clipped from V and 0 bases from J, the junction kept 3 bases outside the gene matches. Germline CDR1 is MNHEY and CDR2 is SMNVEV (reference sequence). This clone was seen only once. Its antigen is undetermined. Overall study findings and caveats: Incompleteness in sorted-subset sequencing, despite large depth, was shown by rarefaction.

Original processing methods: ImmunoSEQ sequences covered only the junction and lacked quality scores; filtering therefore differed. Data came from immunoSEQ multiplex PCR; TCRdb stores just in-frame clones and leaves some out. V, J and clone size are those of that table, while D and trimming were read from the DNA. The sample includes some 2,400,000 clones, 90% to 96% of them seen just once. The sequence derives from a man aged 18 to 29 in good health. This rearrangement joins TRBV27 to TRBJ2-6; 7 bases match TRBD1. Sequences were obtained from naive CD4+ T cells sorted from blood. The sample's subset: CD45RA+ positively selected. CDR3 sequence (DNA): TGTGCCAGCACAGGGGGAAGCTCTGGGGCCAACGTCCTGACTTTC. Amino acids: CASTGGSSGANVLTF.